These T cell receptor beta chains were read from a single sample in a study of low-dose radiotherapy and immunotherapy resistance in tumors. One entry per CDR3 protein, called by TCRdb with MiXCR from the reads. The sample has around 64,000 distinct CDR3 sequences; more than 20% are singletons. The source was PBMCs, collected before treatment. The receptors here all came from a male donor with rectosigmoid adenocarcinoma. The conserved cysteine and the conserved F or W are not part of the CDR3 here. The order of the fields is clone size, V gene, J gene, CDR3 protein. Rows give clone size only sometimes, using once, few, many, or a class for an expanded clone.

many,TRBV6-6,TRBJ1-2,ASSGAGQGHGYT
many,TRBV7-3,TRBJ2-1,ASSLMGGQGGEQF
many,TRBV6-2/TRBV6-3,TRBJ2-7,ASRDPGTGAYEQY
many,TRBV7-6,TRBJ1-6,ASSLAFQGNSPLH
many,TRBV7-8,TRBJ2-1,ASSLGLSGGALEQF
many,TRBV7-9,TRBJ1-2,ASSLRGTGAIP
many,TRBV6-2/TRBV6-3,TRBJ2-5,ASSLSRETQY
many,TRBV18,TRBJ1-1,ASSPSRGNTEAF
many,TRBV24-1,TRBJ2-7,ATSDETSGRYEQY
-,TRBV5-4,TRBJ2-1,ASSLAVSNNEQF
many,TRBV12-3/TRBV12-4,TRBJ2-3,ASSLNTGSTDTQY
many,TRBV12-3/TRBV12-4,TRBJ2-7,ASSSQRYEQY
many,TRBV24-1,TRBJ2-3,ATSAVETRDTQY
-,TRBV18,TRBJ1-4,ASSPGMQDEKLF
many,TRBV28,TRBJ2-2,ASSPQKGNAGELF
many,TRBV5-1,TRBJ2-3,ASSSGHQSPDTQY
-,TRBV6-6,TRBJ1-5,ASSLKAYSNQPQH
many,TRBV28,TRBJ1-2,ASSSMVPYGYT
many,TRBV14,TRBJ2-1,ASSQDRGLARV
-,TRBV28,TRBJ1-1,ASSILRTNTEAF